Presented here are 29 T cell receptor beta chains from one specimen sequenced in a study of naive and memory T cell subsets. Both TRBC1 and TRBC2 were covered by a beta constant-region primer of two equimolar oligonucleotides. The ligated cDNA underwent four PCR rounds using SP2 and nested alpha and beta constant-region primers. TCRdb reprocessed the UMI-ligation and nested PCR reads via MiXCR and lists one record per CDR3 protein. Here the sample spans approximately 31,000 distinct CDR3 sequences, approximately 17% being singletons. Sequenced sample: effector memory CD4+ T cells from blood. Documented subset: effector memory, CD45RA- CD27-. Source of these receptors: a human donor in good health.

This clonotype was counted only a few times. The chain employs TRBV29-1 and TRBJ1-1; D gene unclear. V lost 7 bases and J lost 4, with 13 bases in between. Looked up from germline, CDR1 is SQVTM and CDR2 is ANQGSEA. The length of the CDR3 is 12 residues. The CDR3 DNA reads TGCAGCGCCAGTCTAGAGCGCACTGAAGCTTTCTTT. It specifies CSASLERTEAFF.

There are many counts of this clonotype. This sequence joins TRBV24-1 and TRBJ1-5; 7 bases are shared with TRBD1. CDR3 length equals 14 residues. Per the germline V gene, CDR1 is KGHDR and CDR2 is SFDVKD. Germline trimming cut 9 bases from V and 5 bases from J; bases unmatched to any gene: 9. The CDR3 DNA follows: TGTGCCACCGGAACCGACAGGGCAGATCAGCCCCAGCATTTT. As protein: CATGTDRADQPQHF.

This clonotype was seen a handful of times. The V gene is TRBV6-6, the J gene TRBJ2-5, with no clear D. Germline V CDR1 and CDR2: MNHNY, SVGAGI (reference sequence). V was shortened by 2 bases and J by 7 bases, with 8 bases between the two germline ends. The CDR3 totals 12 residues. CDR3 protein: CASSYHTGTQYF. For the CDR3, the DNA is TGTGCCAGCAGTTACCATACCGGGACCCAGTACTTC.

The chain carries TRBV2 and TRBJ1-5, with D possibly matching TRBD1 (6 bases). The germline gives CDR1 SNHLY, CDR2 FYNNEI. The ends were cut back, 1 base at V and 0 bases at J, with 10 bases in the middle. The CDR3 loop spans 16 amino acids. The CDR3 loop is CASSEGPGHSNQPQHF. The CDR3 coding sequence is TGTGCCAGCAGTGAAGGGCCGGGACATAGCAATCAGCCCCAGCATTTT.

In its sample, this clonotype was seen many times. V and J are TRBV20-1 and TRBJ2-1; 16 nucleotides agree with TRBD2. The CDR3 sequence is 19 residues long. Trimming removed 3 bases from V and 0 bases from J; junction bases left unmatched: 8. Germline values: CDR1 DFQATT, CDR2 SNEGSKA (reference sequence). The CDR3: CSARPGLAGGKSSYNEQFF. The DNA of the CDR3 is TGCAGTGCTAGGCCGGGACTAGCGGGAGGGAAGAGCTCCTACAATGAGCAGTTCTTC.

The J gene is TRBJ2-6, the V gene TRBV7-2, with a possible D match to TRBD1 (6 bases). With 5 bases removed from V and 4 bases from J, the gap between germline ends came to 15 bases. Looked up from germline, CDR1 is SGHTA and CDR2 is FQGNSA. The CDR3 has 16 residues. The CDR3 region is CASSAQTGYGANVLTF. Here the CDR3 DNA reads TGTGCCAGCAGCGCGCAAACAGGGTACGGGGCCAACGTCCTGACTTTC.

This clonotype was counted ten times or more. This chain uses TRBV28 with TRBJ2-1, with TRBD2 matching over 14 bases. The CDR3 spans 15 residues. Germline V CDR1 and CDR2: MDHEN, SYDVKM. Trimming cost V 5 bases and J 7 bases; bases outside gene matches: 4. The CDR3 is CASSLGLAGVNEQFF. DNA of the CDR3: TGTGCCAGCAGTCTGGGACTAGCGGGAGTGAATGAGCAGTTCTTC.

This clonotype occurred a few times. The chain joins TRBV25-1 to TRBJ2-2, with D unclear. The V end was cut by 2 bases, the J end by 6 bases, with 10 bases between. Germline V lookup: CDR1 MGHDK, CDR2 SYGVNS. CDR3 length: 14 residues. The CDR3 reads CASSEIGKAGELFF. DNA of the CDR3: TGTGCCAGCAGTGAAATAGGAAAGGCCGGGGAGCTGTTTTTT.

A few counts support this clonotype. The chain links TRBV20-1 to TRBJ2-5; TRBD2 aligns across 8 bases. The CDR3 totals 15 residues. The germline CDR1 and CDR2 sequences are DFQATT and SNEGSKA (reference sequence). V lost 0 bases and J lost 3; bases outside the gene matches: 6. The CDR3 DNA follows: TGCAGTGCTAGAGAGGGGGGCGGGAGGAAAGAGACCCAGTACTTC. It translates to CSAREGGGRKETQYF.

This clonotype appeared a few times. The chain combines TRBV4-1 with TRBJ2-1, with 14 positions matching TRBD2. The CDR3 has 19 residues. The V gene's germline CDR1 is MGHRA and CDR2 YSYEKL. The trim removed 1 base at V and 1 base at J, leaving 6 bases unmatched. CDR3: CASSQAGTSGSGSYNEQFF. The CDR3, as DNA: TGCGCCAGCAGCCAAGCCGGGACTAGCGGGAGCGGGTCCTACAATGAGCAGTTCTTC.

This clonotype was seen many times. The rearrangement uses TRBV11-2 and TRBJ1-1; 7 bases line up with TRBD1. After removal of 1 base from V and 4 bases from J, the junction contained 9 bases not matched to a gene. The CDR3 length is 16 residues. Germline CDR1 is SGHAT and CDR2 is FQNNGV. CDR3 bases: TGTGCCAGCAGCTTAGCCGGGGCAGGGGGAGGCACTGAAGCTTTCTTT. It yields the protein CASSLAGAGGGTEAFF.

The chain uses TRBV12-5 and TRBJ2-1; 7 nucleotides match TRBD2. The CDR3 sequence is 17 residues long. Looked up from germline, CDR1 is LGHNT and CDR2 is FRNRAP. Trimming at V came to 5 bases and at J to 6 bases, leaving 16 bases not matched to a gene. The CDR3 coding sequence is TGTGCTAGTGGTCCTGGACTAGGAGGCTTCGGGGGCAATGAGCAGTTCTTC. Its protein is CASGPGLGGFGGNEQFF.

This clonotype was seen only a few times. This chain links TRBV19 with TRBJ2-1; perhaps TRBD2 as D (6 bases). Germline V lookup: CDR1 LNHDA, CDR2 SQIVND (reference sequence). The length of the CDR3 is 16 residues. V was shortened by 2 bases and J by 8 bases, with 19 bases between the two germline ends. CDR3 in DNA: TGTGCCAGTAGTATACCGGGACTTAAAAAAGGCGATGAGCAGTTCTTC. Translation: CASSIPGLKKGDEQFF.

This clonotype was seen a handful of times. The CDR3 here is CASSEDSIQPQHF. DNA of the CDR3: TGTGCCAGCAGCGAAGACAGTATCCAGCCCCAGCATTTT. The rearrangement links TRBV7-2 to TRBJ1-5; possibly TRBD1 for D (5 bases). CDR3 length: 13 residues. Germline CDR1 reads SGHTA; CDR2 reads FQGNSA. Trimming cost V 5 bases and J 7 bases, with 12 bases left between them.

Many counts were recorded for this clonotype. The chain is built from TRBV5-1 and TRBJ1-2; 7 bases line up with TRBD1. The junction had 5 bases not matched to a gene; V was cut back by 0 bases and J by 6 bases. The germline V gene has CDR1 SGHRS and CDR2 YFSETQ. This CDR3 spans 14 amino acids. CDR3: CASSLGGGADGYTF. Written as DNA, the CDR3 is TGCGCCAGCAGCTTGGGAGGGGGCGCAGATGGCTACACCTTC. Full variable domain (remainder filled in from reference TRBV5-1 and TRBJ1-2): KAGVTQTPRYLIKTRGQQVTLSCSPISGHRSVSWYQQTPGQGLQFLFEYFSETQRNKGNFPGRFSGRQFSNSRSEMNVSTLELGDSALYLCASSLGGGADGYTFGSGTRLTVV.

The chain employs TRBV21-1 and TRBJ2-7; TRBD1 is taken as the D call from the table, unchecked against the DNA. TRBV21-1 is a recognized pseudogene. CDR3 length: 15 residues. CDR3 amino acids: CASSPGHRVVLEQYF. The CDR3 DNA follows: TGTGCCAGCAGCCCAGGGCACCGCGTCGTCCTCGAGCAGTACTTC.

The chain carries TRBV20-1 and TRBJ2-5; D possibly corresponds to TRBD2 (5 bases). V was shortened by 7 bases and J by 2 bases, with 32 bases between the two germline ends. Germline CDR1 is DFQATT and CDR2 is SNEGSKA (reference sequence). The CDR3 totals 19 residues. CDR3 residues: CSVTKFGSPRGLPQETQYF. CDR3 sequence (DNA): TGCAGTGTCACCAAGTTTGGTAGCCCGCGCGGGCTACCTCAAGAGACCCAGTACTTC.

This clonotype was seen a handful of times. This chain joins TRBV7-2 and TRBJ2-3; D remains ambiguous. Germline V lookup: CDR1 SGHTA, CDR2 FQGNSA. V dropped 1 base and J dropped 5 bases, with 4 bases sitting between them. This CDR3 region has 12 residues. This CDR3 is CASSLVVDTQYF. The DNA of the CDR3 is TGTGCCAGCAGCTTAGTGGTAGATACGCAGTATTTT.

This clonotype was picked up a small number of times. The chain combines TRBV6-5 with TRBJ1-1, with D possibly TRBD1 on 6 matching bases. CDR1 and CDR2 from the germline V gene are MNHEY and SVGAGI. The V end lost 6 bases, the J end lost 3 bases, and 17 bases lay between the germline ends. This CDR3 contains 15 residues. CDR3 sequence reads: CASRRRRGWDTEAFF. CDR3 nucleotide sequence: TGTGCCAGCAGACGGCGTAGGGGGTGGGACACTGAAGCTTTCTTT.

The CDR3 spells CSATIPGPYGEAFF. The CDR3 nucleotides are TGCAGTGCTACCATACCGGGACCTTACGGTGAAGCTTTCTTT. The rearrangement uses TRBV20-1 and TRBJ1-1; D possibly corresponds to TRBD1 (5 bases). V lost 4 bases and J lost 7, with 19 bases in between. The CDR3 contains 14 residues. Germline CDR1 DFQATT, CDR2 SNEGSKA (reference sequence).

The genes are TRBV6-1 and TRBJ1-1, with a possible D match to TRBD1 (6 bases). V dropped 4 bases and J dropped 7 bases, with 25 bases sitting between them. CDR3 length: 17 residues. Germline-derived CDR1 and CDR2 are MNHNS and SASEGT. Here the CDR3 reads CASSALRELQGGLEAFF. In DNA, the CDR3 is TGTGCCAGCAGTGCCTTACGTGAGCTACAGGGAGGCCTTGAAGCTTTCTTT.

The chain joins TRBV15 to TRBJ2-5; 11 nucleotides line up with TRBD2. V shed 3 bases, J shed 0 bases, and the junction held 6 bases outside the gene matches. Germline V lookup: CDR1 LNHNV, CDR2 YYDKDF (reference sequence). The CDR3 has 17 residues. CDR3 sequence (DNA): TGTGCCACCAGCAGGGAGACTAGCGGGAAGTACCAAGAGACCCAGTACTTC. As protein: CATSRETSGKYQETQYF.

DNA for the CDR3: TGCAGTGCCAGCTATCTTTACGAGCAGTACTTC. Translation gives CSASYLYEQYF. V gene TRBV20-1 combines with J gene TRBJ2-7; D is ambiguous. Germline CDR1 reads DFQATT; CDR2 reads SNEGSKA (reference sequence). This CDR3 region has 11 residues. Deletions cut 6 bases from V and 4 bases from J, with 10 bases between.

This clonotype was seen at least ten times. The chain is built from TRBV7-2 and TRBJ2-2, with no clear D. V lost 5 bases to trimming and J lost 2 bases, with 12 bases between them. The length of the CDR3 is 15 residues. CDR1 and CDR2 from the germline V gene are SGHTA and FQGNSA. This CDR3 reads CASSHWGSNTGELFF. The CDR3 DNA reads as TGTGCCAGCAGCCACTGGGGTTCTAACACCGGGGAGCTGTTTTTT.

The rearrangement uses TRBV6-1 and TRBJ2-7; D could derive from TRBD1 or TRBD2 (5 bases each). V was pared by 8 bases and J by 3 bases, with 14 bases between. From germline, CDR1 is MNHNS and CDR2 SASEGT. The CDR3 spans 13 residues. CDR3 DNA: TGTGCCAGCTCTCCGGGACGTCTCTACGAGCAGTACTTC. Its protein is CASSPGRLYEQYF.

This clonotype occurred a few times. A junction end diverges from the germline sequence, so it may reflect a read error. The J gene is TRBJ2-7, the V gene TRBV10-3, with 9 bases that match TRBD1. The CDR3 has 14 amino acids. CDR1 and CDR2 (germline): ENHRY, SYGVKD. The DNA for the CDR3 is TGTGCCATCAGTATAACAGGGGGCTCCGACGAGCAGTACTTC. Protein: CAISITGGSDEQYF.

This clonotype has more than one count but fewer than ten. The V call is TRBV7-8, the J call TRBJ2-7, with TRBD1 identical over 8 bases. The CDR3 loop spans 13 amino acids. Trimming cost V 5 bases and J 4 bases; bases outside gene matches: 4. Germline V gives CDR1 SGHVS, CDR2 FQNEAQ. CDR3 nucleotide sequence: TGTGCCAGCAGCACCCGGACAGGGTACGAGCAGTACTTC. Protein sequence: CASSTRTGYEQYF. The entire variable domain, with the rest obtained from reference TRBV7-8 and TRBJ2-7, is as follows: GAGVSQSPRYKVAKRGQDVALRCDPISGHVSLFWYQQALGQGPEFLTYFQNEAQLDKSGLPSDRFFAERPEGSVSTLKIQRTQQEDSAVYLCASSTRTGYEQYFGPGTRLTVT.

The J gene is TRBJ2-2, the V gene TRBV3-1; D call uncertain. V lost 5 bases and J 0 bases, leaving 16 bases between the germline ends. Germline V gene lookup returns CDR1 LGHDT and CDR2 YNNKEL (reference sequence). This CDR3 contains 17 residues. The CDR3 spells CASSNKGGRANTGELFF. CDR3 in DNA: TGTGCCAGCAGCAATAAGGGTGGACGAGCGAACACCGGGGAGCTGTTTTTT.

This clonotype was detected a few times. The chain employs TRBV30 and TRBJ2-3, with D maybe TRBD2 (5 bases). V lost 4 bases to trimming and J lost 2 bases, with 16 bases between them. The CDR3 is 15 amino acids. Germline CDR1 GTSNPN, CDR2 SVGIG (reference sequence). CDR3: CAWMPFTGYTDTQYF. The CDR3 bases are TGTGCCTGGATGCCTTTCACGGGGTACACAGATACGCAGTATTTT.